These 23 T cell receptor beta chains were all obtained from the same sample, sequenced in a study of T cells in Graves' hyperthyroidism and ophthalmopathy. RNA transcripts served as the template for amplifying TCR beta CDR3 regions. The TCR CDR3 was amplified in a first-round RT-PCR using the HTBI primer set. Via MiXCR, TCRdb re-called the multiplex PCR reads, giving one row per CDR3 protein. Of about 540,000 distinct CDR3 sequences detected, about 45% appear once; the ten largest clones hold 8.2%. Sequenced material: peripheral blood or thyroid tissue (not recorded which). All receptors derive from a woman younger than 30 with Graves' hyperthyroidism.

CDR3 bases: TGCAGTGCCCAGAGCCTAGCGGCCCTCCAAGAGACCCAGTACTTC. Protein: CSAQSLAALQETQYF. The V call is TRBV20-1, the J call TRBJ2-5, with TRBD2 matching 7 bases. CDR3 length: 15 residues. J gave up 1 base and V 6 bases, and 11 bases lay outside the gene matches. Germline-derived CDR1 and CDR2 are DFQATT and SNEGSKA (reference sequence).

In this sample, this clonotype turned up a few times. The CDR3 reads CASSLGQAAFF. The CDR3 DNA is TGTGCCAGCAGTTTGGGGCAGGCAGCTTTCTTT. The chain combines TRBV13 with TRBJ1-1, with D perhaps matching TRBD1 (5 bases). CDR1 and CDR2 from the germline V gene are PRHDT and FYEKMQ (reference sequence). V was cut by 6 bases and J by 10 bases, with 12 bases left in between. This CDR3 has 11 amino acids.

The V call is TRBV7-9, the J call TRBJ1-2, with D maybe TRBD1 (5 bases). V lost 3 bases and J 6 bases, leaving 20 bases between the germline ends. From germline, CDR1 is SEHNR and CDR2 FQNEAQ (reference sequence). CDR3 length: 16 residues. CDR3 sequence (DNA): TGTGCCAGCAGCTTCCCTCCCGCAGCGGGGGAGGATGGCTACACCTTC. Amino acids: CASSFPPAAGEDGYTF.

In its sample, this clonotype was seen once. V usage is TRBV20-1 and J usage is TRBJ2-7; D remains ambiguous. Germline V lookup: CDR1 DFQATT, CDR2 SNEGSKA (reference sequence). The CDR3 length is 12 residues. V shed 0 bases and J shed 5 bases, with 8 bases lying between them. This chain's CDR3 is CSARDGIHEQYF. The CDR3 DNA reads TGCAGTGCTAGAGATGGGATCCACGAGCAGTACTTC.

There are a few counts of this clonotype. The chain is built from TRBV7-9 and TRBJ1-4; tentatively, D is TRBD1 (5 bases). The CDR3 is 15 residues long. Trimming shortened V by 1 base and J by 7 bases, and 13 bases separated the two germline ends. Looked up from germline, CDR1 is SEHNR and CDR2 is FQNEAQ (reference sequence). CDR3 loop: CASSLEWGQSEKLFF. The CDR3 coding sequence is TGTGCCAGCAGCTTAGAATGGGGCCAAAGTGAAAAACTGTTTTTT.

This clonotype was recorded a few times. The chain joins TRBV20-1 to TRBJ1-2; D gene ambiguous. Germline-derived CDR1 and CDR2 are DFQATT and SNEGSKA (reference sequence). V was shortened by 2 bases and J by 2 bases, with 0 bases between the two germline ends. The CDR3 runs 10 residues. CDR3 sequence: CSARNYGYTF. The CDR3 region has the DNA TGCAGTGCTAGAAACTATGGCTACACCTTC.

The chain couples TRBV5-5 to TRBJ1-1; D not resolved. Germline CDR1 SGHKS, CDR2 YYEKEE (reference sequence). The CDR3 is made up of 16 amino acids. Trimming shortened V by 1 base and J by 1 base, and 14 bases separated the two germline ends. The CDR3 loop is CASSLTRRVANTEAFF. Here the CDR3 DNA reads TGTGCCAGCAGCTTGACCCGAAGGGTAGCGAACACTGAAGCTTTCTTT.

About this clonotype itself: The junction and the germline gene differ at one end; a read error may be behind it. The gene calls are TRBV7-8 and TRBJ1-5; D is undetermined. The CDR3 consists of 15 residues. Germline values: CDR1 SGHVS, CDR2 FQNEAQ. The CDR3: CAGSFEGWSNQPQHF. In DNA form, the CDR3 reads TGTGCCGGCAGCTTTGAGGGCTGGAGCAATCAGCCCCAGCATTTT.

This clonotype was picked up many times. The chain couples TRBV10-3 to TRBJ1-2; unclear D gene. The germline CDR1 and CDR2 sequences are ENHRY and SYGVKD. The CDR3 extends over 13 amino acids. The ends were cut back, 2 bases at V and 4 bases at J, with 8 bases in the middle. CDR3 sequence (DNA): TGTGCCATCAGTGAGCCGGAGGGCTATGGCTACACCTTC. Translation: CAISEPEGYGYTF.

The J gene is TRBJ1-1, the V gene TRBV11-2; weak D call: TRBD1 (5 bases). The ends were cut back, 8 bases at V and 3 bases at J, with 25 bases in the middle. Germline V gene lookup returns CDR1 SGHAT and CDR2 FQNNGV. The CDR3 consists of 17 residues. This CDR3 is CASAQGGPLRPDTEAFF. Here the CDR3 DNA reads TGTGCCAGCGCCCAGGGTGGGCCCCTTAGGCCGGACACTGAAGCTTTCTTT.

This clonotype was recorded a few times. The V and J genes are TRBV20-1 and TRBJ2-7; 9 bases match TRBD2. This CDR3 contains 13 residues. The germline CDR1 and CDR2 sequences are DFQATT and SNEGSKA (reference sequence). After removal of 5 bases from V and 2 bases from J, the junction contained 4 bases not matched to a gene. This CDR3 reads CSAYSGRPYEQYF. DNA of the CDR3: TGCAGTGCTTATAGCGGGAGACCCTACGAGCAGTACTTC.

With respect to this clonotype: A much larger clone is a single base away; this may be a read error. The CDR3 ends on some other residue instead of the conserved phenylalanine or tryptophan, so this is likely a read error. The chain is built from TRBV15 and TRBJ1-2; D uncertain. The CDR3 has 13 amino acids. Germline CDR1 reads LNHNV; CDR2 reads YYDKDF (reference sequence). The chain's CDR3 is CATGRVDGDGYTL. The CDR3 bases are TGTGCCACCGGCAGAGTGGACGGAGATGGCTACACCCTC.

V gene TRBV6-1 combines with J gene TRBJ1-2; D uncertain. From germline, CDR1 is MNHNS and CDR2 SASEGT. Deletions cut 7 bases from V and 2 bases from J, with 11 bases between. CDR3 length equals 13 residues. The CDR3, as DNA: TGTGCCAGCACCTCATTGGAAAACTATGGCTACACCTTC. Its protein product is CASTSLENYGYTF.

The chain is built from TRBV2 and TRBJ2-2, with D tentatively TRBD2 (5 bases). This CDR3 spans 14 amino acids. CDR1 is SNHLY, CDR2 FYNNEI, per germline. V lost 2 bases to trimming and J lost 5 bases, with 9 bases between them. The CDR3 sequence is CASSESGITGELFF. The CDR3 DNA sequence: TGTGCCAGCAGTGAATCCGGGATTACCGGGGAGCTGTTTTTT.

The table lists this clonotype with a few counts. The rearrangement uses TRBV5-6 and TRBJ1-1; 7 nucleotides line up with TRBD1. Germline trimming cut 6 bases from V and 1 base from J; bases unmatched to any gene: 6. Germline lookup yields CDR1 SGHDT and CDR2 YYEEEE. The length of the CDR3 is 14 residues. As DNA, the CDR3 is TGTGCCAGCACCTTCGGGACAGCGAACACTGAAGCTTTCTTT. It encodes CASTFGTANTEAFF. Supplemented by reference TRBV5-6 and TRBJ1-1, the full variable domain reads DAGVTQSPTHLIKTRGQQVTLRCSPKSGHDTVSWYQQALGQGPQFIFQYYEEEERQRGNFPDRFSGHQFPNYSSELNVNALLLGDSALYLCASTFGTANTEAFFGQGTRLTVV.

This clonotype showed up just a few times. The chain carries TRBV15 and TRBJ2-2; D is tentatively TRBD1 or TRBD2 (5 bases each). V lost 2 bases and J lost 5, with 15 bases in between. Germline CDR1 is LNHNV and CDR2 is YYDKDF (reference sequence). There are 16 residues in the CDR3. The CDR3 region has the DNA TGTGCCACCAGCAGAAAGGGGTCGTCGGGAACCGGGGAGCTGTTTTTT. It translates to CATSRKGSSGTGELFF. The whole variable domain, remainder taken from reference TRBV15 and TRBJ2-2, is DAMVIQNPRYQVTQFGKPVTLSCSQTLNHNVMYWYQQKSSQAPKLLFHYYDKDFNNEADTPDNFQSRRPNTSFCFLDIRSPGLGDTAMYLCATSRKGSSGTGELFFGEGSRLTVL.

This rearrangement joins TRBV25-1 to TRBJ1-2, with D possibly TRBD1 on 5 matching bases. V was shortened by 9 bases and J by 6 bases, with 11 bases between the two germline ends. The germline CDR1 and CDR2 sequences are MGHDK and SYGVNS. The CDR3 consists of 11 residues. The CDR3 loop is CARQAGHGYTF. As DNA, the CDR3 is TGTGCCAGACAGGCTGGGCATGGCTACACCTTC.

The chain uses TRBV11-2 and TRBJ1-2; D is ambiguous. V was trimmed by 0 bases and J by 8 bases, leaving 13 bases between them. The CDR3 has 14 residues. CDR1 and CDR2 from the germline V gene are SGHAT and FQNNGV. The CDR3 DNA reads TGTGCCAGCAGCTTAGATCGTAGGGTTGGGGGCTACACCTTC. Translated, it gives CASSLDRRVGGYTF.

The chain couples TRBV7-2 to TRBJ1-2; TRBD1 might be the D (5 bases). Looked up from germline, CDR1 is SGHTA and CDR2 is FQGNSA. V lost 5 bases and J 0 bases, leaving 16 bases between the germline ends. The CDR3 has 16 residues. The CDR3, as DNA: TGTGCCAGCAGCCTAGGGCAGGGCAGAGCTAACTATGGCTACACCTTC. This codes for CASSLGQGRANYGYTF.

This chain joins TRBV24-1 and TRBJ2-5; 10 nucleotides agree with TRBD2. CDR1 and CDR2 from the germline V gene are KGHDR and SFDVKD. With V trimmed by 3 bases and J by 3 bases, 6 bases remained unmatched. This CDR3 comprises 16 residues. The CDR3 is CATSDKLAGRKETQYF. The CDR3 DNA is TGTGCCACCAGTGATAAACTAGCGGGACGGAAAGAGACCCAGTACTTC.

As DNA, the CDR3 is TGTGCCAGCAGCGGACCTACAGGGGATGGGTCACCCCTCCACTTT. Its translation is CASSGPTGDGSPLHF. The V gene is TRBV9, the J gene TRBJ1-6, with 7 nucleotides matching TRBD1. The CDR3 covers 15 residues. Trimming removed 3 bases from V and 10 bases from J; junction bases left unmatched: 10. Germline V gives CDR1 SGDLS, CDR2 YYNGEE.

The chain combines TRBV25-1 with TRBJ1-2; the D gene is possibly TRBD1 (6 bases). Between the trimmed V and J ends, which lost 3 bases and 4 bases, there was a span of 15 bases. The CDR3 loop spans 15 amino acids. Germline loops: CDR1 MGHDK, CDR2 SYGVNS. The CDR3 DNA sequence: TGTGCCAGCAGTGATCTCCGAGGGGGTTCCTATGGCTACACCTTC. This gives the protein CASSDLRGGSYGYTF.

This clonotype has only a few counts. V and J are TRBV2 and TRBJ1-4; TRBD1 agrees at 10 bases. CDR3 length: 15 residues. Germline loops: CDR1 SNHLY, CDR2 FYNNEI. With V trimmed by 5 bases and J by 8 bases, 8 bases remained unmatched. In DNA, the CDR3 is TGTGCCAGCAGTCCCCGGACAGGGGGATACGAAAAACTGTTTTTT. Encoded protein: CASSPRTGGYEKLFF.